This TCR beta chain stems from a study of T cells after yellow fever vaccination. TCRdb redid the calling of the 5' RACE reads with MiXCR, one entry per CDR3 protein. The sample carries more than 95,000 distinct CDR3 sequences, under 8% recorded once. This clonotype was seen more than once but under ten times. The CDR3 spans 15 residues. Trimming cost V 4 bases and J 1 base, with 13 bases left between them. The V gene's germline CDR1 is LGHNA and CDR2 YSLEER. The sequence was obtained from a man aged 18 to 35 who received the YFV17D yellow fever vaccine. The sample consisted of CD4+ T cells sorted from PBMCs, taken 10 days after the first yellow fever vaccination. The rearrangement links TRBV4-3 to TRBJ1-1, with D hard to call. CDR3 residues: CASSPVGEGNTEAFF. CDR3 nucleotides: TGCGCCAGCAGCCCCGTGGGAGAGGGGAACACTGAAGCTTTCTTT.